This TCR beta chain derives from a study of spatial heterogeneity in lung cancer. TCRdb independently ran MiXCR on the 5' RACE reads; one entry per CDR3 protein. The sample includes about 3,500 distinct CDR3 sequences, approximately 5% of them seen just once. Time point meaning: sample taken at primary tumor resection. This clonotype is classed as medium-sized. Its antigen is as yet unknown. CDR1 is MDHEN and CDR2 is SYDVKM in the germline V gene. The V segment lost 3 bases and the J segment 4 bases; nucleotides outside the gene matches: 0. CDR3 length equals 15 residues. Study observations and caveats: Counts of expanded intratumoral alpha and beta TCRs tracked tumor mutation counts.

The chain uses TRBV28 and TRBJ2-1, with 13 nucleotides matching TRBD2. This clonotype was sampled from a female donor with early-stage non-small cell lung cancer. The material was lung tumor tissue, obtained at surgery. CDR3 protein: CASSLTSGGYNEQFF. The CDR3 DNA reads TGTGCCAGCAGTTTGACTAGCGGGGGGTACAATGAGCAGTTCTTC.